This TCR beta chain was captured in a study of T cell responses to AZD1222 COVID-19 vaccine. Germline V gene sequence: CDR1 SGHTA, CDR2 FQGNSA. J lost 5 bases, V lost 5 bases, and 10 bases had no gene match. The CDR3 covers 17 residues. TCRdb keeps only in-frame clones here, not all; method: immunoSEQ multiplex PCR. The repertoire holds 160,000 or so clones, with about nine tenths as singletons. Overall study results and limits: The study found vaccine-associated CD4 TCRs spanning spike, dominant at 160-218 and 743-854. Nearly half of unique spike-specific TCRs reportedly avoided B.1.351 and B.1.1.7 mutated regions. Most donors were white British, females outnumbered males, and clonal diversity was possibly underestimated.

Worth noting for this clone: The target antigen is unknown.

The TCR sequence derives from an adult who received the AZD1222 COVID-19 vaccine. The chain uses TRBV7-2 and TRBJ2-5, with TRBD2 matching 14 bases. Sequencing used peripheral blood, obtained 28 days after the second AZD1222 dose. The DNA of the CDR3 is TGTGCCAGCAGCCTTGGACTAGCGGGAGGTCACGGCGAGACCCAGTACTTC. It codes for CASSLGLAGGHGETQYF.